What follows are 19 T cell receptor beta chains derived from one specimen sequenced in a study of regulatory T cells in long-lasting Graves disease (dated by TCRdb to the early 2020s). Library creation used multiplex PCR. TCRdb shows the sequencer as Illumina HiSeq 4000. CDR3 regions were amplified by Arm-PCR with iRepertoire HTBI primers to construct TCR beta libraries. TCRdb itself trimmed the public reads at Q25 with fastp, ran MiXCR and retained productive beta chains. Entries that share a CDR3 protein sequence are merged under the most common genes and DNA. This sample has nearly 350,000 distinct CDR3 sequences in its table, and less than 20% of those were observed once. About 29% of the sample goes to the ten largest clones. The time point label for this specimen denotes: persistent/refractory GD, antithyroid drugs over 5 years with positive TRAb. For both TCR sequencing and RNA sequencing, RNA was extracted from PBMCs using TRIzol.

Material: peripheral blood mononuclear cells (PBMCs), obtained when the disease was refractory, from a patient treated with antithyroid drugs. The source of these receptors is a female donor with Graves disease.

This clonotype has ten or more counts. The V gene is TRBV28, the J gene TRBJ2-7; a possible D gene is TRBD1 (6 bases). The CDR3 sequence is 14 residues long. The germline gives CDR1 MDHEN, CDR2 SYDVKM. V was cut by 3 bases and J by 5 bases, with 14 bases left in between. In DNA form, the CDR3 reads TGTGCCAGCAGTTTGTACAGGGTTCCAGACGAGCAGTACTTC. Its translation is CASSLYRVPDEQYF.

This clonotype was detected only a few times. One end of the junction varies from germline; a read error may be responsible. This chain connects TRBV7-7 to TRBJ2-5; possible D gene TRBD2, 5 bases. This CDR3 has 13 amino acids. The germline gives CDR1 SSHAT, CDR2 FNYEAQ (reference sequence). CDR3 in DNA: TGTGCTAGCAGCTTCGGGGTCGGGGAGACCCAGTACTTC. It codes for CASSFGVGETQYF.

The chain is built from TRBV9 and TRBJ2-7; the D is unclear. Trimming shortened V by 1 base and J by 3 bases, and 23 bases separated the two germline ends. Germline CDR1 is SGDLS and CDR2 is YYNGEE. There are 18 residues in the CDR3. The chain's CDR3 is CASSVNPSRNSANYEQYF. The CDR3 DNA sequence: TGTGCCAGCAGCGTAAATCCATCACGGAATTCGGCCAACTACGAGCAGTACTTC. The full variable domain, in which reference TRBV9 and TRBJ2-7 provide the parts outside the CDR3, is DSGVTQTPKHLITATGQRVTLRCSPRSGDLSVYWYQQSLDQGLQFLIQYYNGEERAKGNILERFSAQQFPDLHSELNLSSLELGDSALYFCASSVNPSRNSANYEQYFGPGTRLTVT.

This clonotype was picked up many times. The chain is built from TRBV6-1 and TRBJ1-6, with TRBD1 as a possible D gene (6 bases). This CDR3 region has 13 residues. The ends were cut back, 8 bases at V and 10 bases at J, with 15 bases in the middle. Germline lookup yields CDR1 MNHNS and CDR2 SASEGT. CDR3 bases: TGTGCCAGCGTTCCGTCAGGGGTGTCACCCCTCCACTTT. It codes for CASVPSGVSPLHF.

Notes on this clonotype: The junction does not match germline at one end; this may be a read error. The chain employs TRBV19 and TRBJ2-7; D is perhaps TRBD2 (6 bases). This CDR3 has 15 amino acids. Germline lookup yields CDR1 LNHDA and CDR2 SQIVND (reference sequence). CDR3 protein: CVSSIRGTSAYEQYF. As DNA, the CDR3 is TGTGTCAGTAGTATACGGGGGACGTCGGCCTACGAGCAGTACTTC.

The chain combines TRBV18 with TRBJ1-6; TRBD1 is a possible D gene (6 bases). Trimming pared 6 bases from V and 7 bases from J, leaving 16 bases between. Germline V lookup: CDR1 KGHSH, CDR2 LQKENI. The length of the CDR3 is 15 residues. CDR3 sequence (DNA): TGTGCCAGCTCCTTTCTAGGAAGGGGGAATTCACCCCTCCACTTT. Translated, it gives CASSFLGRGNSPLHF.

This clonotype was seen ten or more times. This chain connects TRBV6-5 to TRBJ1-5; D not certain. Trimming shortened V by 2 bases and J by 2 bases, and 13 bases separated the two germline ends. CDR1 is MNHEY and CDR2 is SVGAGI in the germline V gene. This CDR3 spans 16 amino acids. The chain's CDR3 is CASSYGRILGNQPQHF. The CDR3 DNA reads as TGTGCCAGCAGTTACGGGCGGATACTGGGCAATCAGCCCCAGCATTTT.

Comment on this clonotype: A single base separates this from a much larger clone, so it may be a read error. The chain carries TRBV2 and TRBJ1-5; D perhaps matches TRBD1 (5 bases). V was shortened by 6 bases and J by 1 base, with 19 bases between the two germline ends. The germline CDR1 and CDR2 sequences are SNHLY and FYNNEI. The CDR3 runs to 17 residues. The CDR3 region is CASRGRGELGSNQPQHF. In DNA, the CDR3 is TGTGCCAGCAGGGGACGGGGCGAGTTAGGAAGCAATCAGCCCCAGCATTTT.

This clonotype was detected many times. The chain joins TRBV7-2 to TRBJ1-5; D possibly corresponds to TRBD1 (5 bases). Trimming left V 3 bases short and J 0 bases short, with 9 bases between. This CDR3 is 15 amino acids long. Germline values: CDR1 SGHTA, CDR2 FQGNSA. DNA for the CDR3: TGTGCCAGCAGCTTCGCAGGGAGTAGCAATCAGCCCCAGCATTTT. This gives the protein CASSFAGSSNQPQHF.

This clonotype was seen many times. The J gene is TRBJ2-5, the V gene TRBV3-1; D is possibly TRBD1 or TRBD2 (6 bases each). Trimming removed 4 bases from V and 9 bases from J, with 18 bases in between. This CDR3 region has 14 residues. Germline V gene data show CDR1 as LGHDT and CDR2 as YNNKEL (reference sequence). In DNA form, the CDR3 reads TGTGCCAGCAGCCCTGAGGAGGGGGTTAGGGCCCAGTACTTC. This encodes CASSPEEGVRAQYF.

The rearrangement joins TRBV5-1 to TRBJ2-7; TRBD1 might be the D (5 bases). Trimming pared 1 base from V and 3 bases from J, leaving 14 bases between. Per germline, CDR1 SGHRS and CDR2 YFSETQ. The CDR3 has 15 amino acids. The CDR3 DNA reads as TGCGCCAGCAGCTTGTCCGCAGGGATAGGCTACGAGCAGTACTTC. Translated: CASSLSAGIGYEQYF. Based on the CDR3 plus reference TRBV5-1 and TRBJ2-7, the full variable domain is KAGVTQTPRYLIKTRGQQVTLSCSPISGHRSVSWYQQTPGQGLQFLFEYFSETQRNKGNFPGRFSGRQFSNSRSEMNVSTLELGDSALYLCASSLSAGIGYEQYFGPGTRLTVT.

This clonotype was seen a few times. The rearrangement links TRBV7-8 to TRBJ1-1, with a tentative D call TRBD1 (6 bases). The CDR3 has 15 amino acids. V was pared by 5 bases and J by 0 bases, with 13 bases between. The germline V gene encodes CDR1 SGHVS and CDR2 FQNEAQ. CDR3 in amino acids: CASSPTGLLNTEAFF. In nucleotides, the CDR3 is TGTGCCAGCAGCCCGACAGGACTGCTGAACACTGAAGCTTTCTTT.

This clonotype was detected many times. The rearrangement links TRBV7-9 to TRBJ1-2, with D perhaps TRBD1 (6 bases). V was cut by 3 bases and J by 5 bases, with 19 bases left in between. Germline V gene data show CDR1 as SEHNR and CDR2 as FQNEAQ (reference sequence). The CDR3 is made up of 16 amino acids. The CDR3, as DNA: TGTGCCAGCAGCTTGTCATCGGCAGGGGCGGATTATGGCTACACCTTC. Translating it yields CASSLSSAGADYGYTF.

This clonotype appeared a few times. This rearrangement joins TRBV27 to TRBJ2-4; TRBD2 agrees at 7 bases. Trimming took 6 bases from V and 8 from J; bases not matched to a gene: 16. CDR1 and CDR2 from the germline V gene are MNHEY and SMNVEV (reference sequence). The CDR3 sequence is 16 residues long. The CDR3 DNA sequence: TGTGCCAGCAGCCGTTTTAAGGGCGGGAGTTTATACATTCAGTACTTC. Translating it yields CASSRFKGGSLYIQYF.

As to this clonotype: A much larger clone lies a single base off, so this may be a read error. It is likely a read error, because the conserved phenylalanine at the end of the CDR3 is missing. The rearrangement joins TRBV5-6 to TRBJ1-2; unclear D gene. Trimming pared 1 base from V and 4 bases from J, leaving 11 bases between. Germline V gene data show CDR1 as SGHDT and CDR2 as YYEEEE. This CDR3 is built from 14 residues. In DNA form, the CDR3 reads TGTGCCAGCAGCTTGTCCCGGGGAAGCTATGGCTACACCTCC. It specifies CASSLSRGSYGYTS.

The gene calls are TRBV20-1 and TRBJ1-4; D perhaps matches TRBD1 (5 bases). This CDR3 is built from 12 residues. Germline loops: CDR1 DFQATT, CDR2 SNEGSKA (reference sequence). V lost 1 base and J lost 7, with 7 bases in between. In DNA, the CDR3 is TGCAGTGCTAGAGGACAGTTTGAAAAACTGTTTTTT. This translates into CSARGQFEKLFF.

This clonotype has a count of ten or more. The CDR3 DNA reads TGTGCCAGCAGCCAGGACGATGCGACAGGGAACTACTATGGCTACACCTTC. It specifies CASSQDDATGNYYGYTF. V is TRBV4-2 and J is TRBJ1-2, with 7 bases matching TRBD1. The J segment lost 3 bases and the V segment lost 3 bases, leaving 13 bases of the junction unmatched. Germline CDR1 reads LGHNA; CDR2 reads YNFKEQ. The CDR3 spans 17 residues.

This clonotype was recorded at least ten times. The V and J genes are TRBV7-2 and TRBJ1-1, with D unresolved. Germline V gene data show CDR1 as SGHTA and CDR2 as FQGNSA. V lost 1 base to trimming and J lost 5 bases, with 17 bases between them. The CDR3 consists of 16 residues. CDR3 DNA sequence: TGTGCCAGCAGCTTAGAGAGTGGGTCGAGAGGGACTGAAGCTTTCTTT. It codes for CASSLESGSRGTEAFF.

This clonotype was counted at least ten times. The chain joins TRBV11-2 to TRBJ2-7, with unresolved D. This CDR3 is 13 amino acids long. CDR1 is SGHAT and CDR2 is FQNNGV in the germline V gene. Trimming removed 5 bases at V and 7 bases at J, with 15 bases between. CDR3 in amino acids: CASSRSPEQEQYF. The CDR3 DNA reads as TGTGCCAGCAGCCGATCCCCAGAACAAGAGCAGTACTTC.